Below, 6 T cell receptor beta chains from the same sample are listed, as sequenced in a study of type 1 and type 2 diabetes patients. Genomic DNA was the PCR template. A primer set of 30 forward and 13 reverse primers amplified the CDR3. One entry per CDR3 protein results from TCRdb running MiXCR on the multiplex PCR reads. The sample shows around 300,000 distinct CDR3 sequences, approximately 45% of them seen only once. The specimen was peripheral blood mononuclear cells (PBMCs). These TCRs come from a man younger than 30 with type 2 diabetes.

This chain connects TRBV7-3 to TRBJ2-7; TRBD1 agrees at 9 bases. After removal of 2 bases from V and 5 bases from J, the junction contained 7 bases not matched to a gene. CDR3 length: 15 residues. Per germline, CDR1 SGHTA and CDR2 FQGTGA. In DNA, the CDR3 is TGTGCCAGCAGCTTAGATCCCGGACAGGGGAACGAGCAGTACTTC. It translates to CASSLDPGQGNEQYF.

This chain links TRBV7-2 with TRBJ2-2; maybe TRBD2 (5 bases). With 1 base removed from V and 5 bases from J, the gap between germline ends came to 11 bases. The CDR3 is 15 residues long. CDR1 and CDR2 (germline): SGHTA, FQGNSA. The CDR3 loop reads CASSLVAGGTGELFF. In DNA, the CDR3 is TGTGCCAGCAGCTTAGTAGCTGGCGGGACCGGGGAGCTGTTTTTT.

This clonotype occurred a few times. The chain couples TRBV19 to TRBJ1-6; D call uncertain. V was shortened by 6 bases and J by 6 bases, with 18 bases between the two germline ends. This CDR3 contains 16 residues. Germline CDR1 reads LNHDA; CDR2 reads SQIVND (reference sequence). The CDR3 sequence: CASSSNAATRNSPLHF. The CDR3 region has the DNA TGTGCCAGTAGCTCTAATGCGGCGACGCGTAATTCACCCCTCCACTTT. The variable domain in full, with the rest retrieved from reference TRBV19 and TRBJ1-6, is DGGITQSPKYLFRKEGQNVTLSCEQNLNHDAMYWYRQDPGQGLRLIYYSQIVNDFQKGDIAEGYSVSREKKESFPLTVTSAQKNPTAFYLCASSSNAATRNSPLHFGNGTRLTVT.

This clonotype came up a few times. CDR3 loop: CASSPGRGSYEQYF. As DNA, the CDR3 is TGTGCCAGCAGCCCTGGCCGAGGGAGCTACGAGCAGTACTTC. This rearrangement joins TRBV27 to TRBJ2-7; TRBD2 is a possible D gene (5 bases). Trimming left V 6 bases short and J 3 bases short, with 15 bases between. Germline CDR1 is MNHEY and CDR2 is SMNVEV (reference sequence). The CDR3 covers 14 residues.

The V gene is TRBV15, the J gene TRBJ2-5; 14 positions match TRBD2. CDR1 is LNHNV, CDR2 YYDKDF, per germline (reference sequence). J was trimmed by 5 bases and V by 4 bases; bases with no gene match: 6. The CDR3 runs 16 residues. Here the CDR3 reads CATSTGTSGSKETQYF. The DNA for the CDR3 is TGTGCCACCAGCACCGGGACTAGCGGGAGTAAGGAGACCCAGTACTTC. The full variable domain, in which reference TRBV15 and TRBJ2-5 provide the parts outside the CDR3, is DAMVIQNPRYQVTQFGKPVTLSCSQTLNHNVMYWYQQKSSQAPKLLFHYYDKDFNNEADTPDNFQSRRPNTSFCFLDIRSPGLGDTAMYLCATSTGTSGSKETQYFGPGTRLLVL.

This sequence joins TRBV9 and TRBJ1-1; 10 bases align to TRBD1. CDR1 is SGDLS and CDR2 is YYNGEE in the germline V gene. The CDR3 consists of 16 residues. After removal of 6 bases from V and 3 bases from J, the junction contained 11 bases not matched to a gene. CDR3 sequence (DNA): TGTGCCAGCAACGATTCCCCGACAGGGGGCTACACTGAAGCTTTCTTT. Amino acid sequence: CASNDSPTGGYTEAFF.